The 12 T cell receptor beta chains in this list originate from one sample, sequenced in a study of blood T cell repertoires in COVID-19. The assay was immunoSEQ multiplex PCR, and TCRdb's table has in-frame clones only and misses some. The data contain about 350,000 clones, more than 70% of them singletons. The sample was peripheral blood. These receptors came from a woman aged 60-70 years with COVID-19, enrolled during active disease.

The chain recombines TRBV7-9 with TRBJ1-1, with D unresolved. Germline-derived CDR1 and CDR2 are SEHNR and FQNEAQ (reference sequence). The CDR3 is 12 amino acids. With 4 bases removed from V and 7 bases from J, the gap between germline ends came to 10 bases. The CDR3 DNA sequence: TGTGCCAGCAGCTCAGGCCGGCTTGAAGCTTTCTTT. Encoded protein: CASSSGRLEAFF.

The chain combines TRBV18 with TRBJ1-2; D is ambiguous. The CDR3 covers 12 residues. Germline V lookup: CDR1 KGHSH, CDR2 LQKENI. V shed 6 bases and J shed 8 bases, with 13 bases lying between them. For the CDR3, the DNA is TGTGCCAGCTCCCAATCCGGGTACGGCTACACCTTC. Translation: CASSQSGYGYTF.

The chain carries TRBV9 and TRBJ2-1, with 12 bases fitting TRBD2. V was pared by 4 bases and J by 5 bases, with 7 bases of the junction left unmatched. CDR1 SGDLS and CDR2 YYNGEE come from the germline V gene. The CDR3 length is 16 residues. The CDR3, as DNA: TGTGCCAGCAGCTCTAGCCTAGCGGGGGGGCACAATGAGCAGTTCTTC. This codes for CASSSSLAGGHNEQFF. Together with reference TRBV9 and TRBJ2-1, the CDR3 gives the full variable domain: DSGVTQTPKHLITATGQRVTLRCSPRSGDLSVYWYQQSLDQGLQFLIQYYNGEERAKGNILERFSAQQFPDLHSELNLSSLELGDSALYFCASSSSLAGGHNEQFFGPGTRLTVL.

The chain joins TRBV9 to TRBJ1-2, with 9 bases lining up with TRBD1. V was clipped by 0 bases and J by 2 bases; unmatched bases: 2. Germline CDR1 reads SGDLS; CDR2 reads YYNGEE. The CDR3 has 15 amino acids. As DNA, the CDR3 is TGTGCCAGCAGCGTAGAAGGGACAGGGAACTATGGCTACACCTTC. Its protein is CASSVEGTGNYGYTF.

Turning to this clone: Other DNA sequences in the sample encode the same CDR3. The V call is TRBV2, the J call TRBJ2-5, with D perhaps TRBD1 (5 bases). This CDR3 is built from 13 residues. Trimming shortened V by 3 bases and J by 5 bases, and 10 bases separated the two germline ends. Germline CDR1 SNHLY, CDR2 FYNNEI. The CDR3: CASSDQGLETQYF. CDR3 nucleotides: TGTGCCAGCAGTGACCAGGGTCTCGAGACCCAGTACTTC.

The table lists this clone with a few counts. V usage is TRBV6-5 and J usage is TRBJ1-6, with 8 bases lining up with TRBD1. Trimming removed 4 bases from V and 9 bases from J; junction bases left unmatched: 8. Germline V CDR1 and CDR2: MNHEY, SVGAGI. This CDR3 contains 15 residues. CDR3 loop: CASSSHRTGSSPLHF. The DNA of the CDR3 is TGTGCCAGCAGTTCCCATCGGACAGGGAGTTCACCCCTCCACTTT.

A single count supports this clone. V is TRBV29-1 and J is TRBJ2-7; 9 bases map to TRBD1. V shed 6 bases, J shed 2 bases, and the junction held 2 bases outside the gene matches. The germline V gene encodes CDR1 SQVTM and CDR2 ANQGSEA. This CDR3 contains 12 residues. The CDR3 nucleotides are TGCAGCGTCCGGACAGGGGCCTACGAGCAGTACTTC. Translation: CSVRTGAYEQYF.

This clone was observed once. The CDR3 loop is CATSRLRVNSNQPQHF. The CDR3 bases are TGTGCCACCAGCAGACTTCGCGTCAATAGCAATCAGCCCCAGCATTTT. The chain employs TRBV15 and TRBJ1-5; no reliable D call. The germline V and J ends were trimmed by 2 bases and 0 bases, with 11 bases remaining between them. The germline V gene has CDR1 LNHNV and CDR2 YYDKDF (reference sequence). The CDR3 is 16 amino acids.

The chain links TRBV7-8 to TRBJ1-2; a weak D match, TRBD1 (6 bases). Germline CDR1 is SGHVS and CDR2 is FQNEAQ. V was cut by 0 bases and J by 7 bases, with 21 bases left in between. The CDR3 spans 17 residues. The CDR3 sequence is CASSLAGAGAYKGGYTF. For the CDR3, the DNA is TGTGCCAGCAGCTTAGCGGGGGCAGGGGCGTACAAAGGTGGCTACACCTTC.

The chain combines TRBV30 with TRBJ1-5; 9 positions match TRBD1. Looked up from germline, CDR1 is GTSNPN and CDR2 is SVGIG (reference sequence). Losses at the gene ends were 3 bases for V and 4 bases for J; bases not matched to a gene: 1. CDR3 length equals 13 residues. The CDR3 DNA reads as TGTGCCTGGAGAGGACAGGGGAATCAGCCCCAGCATTTT. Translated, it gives CAWRGQGNQPQHF.

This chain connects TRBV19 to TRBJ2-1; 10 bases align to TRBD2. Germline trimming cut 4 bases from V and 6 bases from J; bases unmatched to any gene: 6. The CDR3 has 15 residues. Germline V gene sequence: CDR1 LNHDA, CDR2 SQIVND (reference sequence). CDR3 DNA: TGTGCCAGTAGTACCCCTAGCGGGGGACTCAATGAGCAGTTCTTC. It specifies CASSTPSGGLNEQFF.

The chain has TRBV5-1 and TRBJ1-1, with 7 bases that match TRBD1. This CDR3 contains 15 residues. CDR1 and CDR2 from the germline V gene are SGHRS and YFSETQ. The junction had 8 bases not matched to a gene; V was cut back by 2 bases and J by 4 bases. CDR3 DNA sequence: TGCGCCAGCAGCTTTACAGGGGCGAGGAGCACTGAAGCTTTCTTT. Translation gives CASSFTGARSTEAFF.